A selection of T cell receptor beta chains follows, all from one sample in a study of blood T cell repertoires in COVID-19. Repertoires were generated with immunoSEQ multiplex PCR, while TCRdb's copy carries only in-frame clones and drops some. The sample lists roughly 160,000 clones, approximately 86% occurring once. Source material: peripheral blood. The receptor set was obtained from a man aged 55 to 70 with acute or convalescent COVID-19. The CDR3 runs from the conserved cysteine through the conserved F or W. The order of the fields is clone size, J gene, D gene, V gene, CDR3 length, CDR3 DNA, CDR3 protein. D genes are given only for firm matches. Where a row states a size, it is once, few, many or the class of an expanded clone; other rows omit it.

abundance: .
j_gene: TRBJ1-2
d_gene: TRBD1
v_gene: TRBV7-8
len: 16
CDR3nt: TGTGCCAGCAGCTTAGGTGGGACAGGGACGTCGGATGGCTACACCTTC
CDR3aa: CASSLGGTGTSDGYTF

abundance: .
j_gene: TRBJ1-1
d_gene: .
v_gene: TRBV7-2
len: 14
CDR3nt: TGTGCCAGCAGCGCCCGACAGATTCACACTGAAGCTTTCTTT
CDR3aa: CASSARQIHTEAFF

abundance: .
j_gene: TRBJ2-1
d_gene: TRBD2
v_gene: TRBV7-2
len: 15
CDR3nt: TGTGCCAGCACCCCGGGGGGGGGCTCCTACAATGAGCAGTTCTTC
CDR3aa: CASTPGGGSYNEQFF

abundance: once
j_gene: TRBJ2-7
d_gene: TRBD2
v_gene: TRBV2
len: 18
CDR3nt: TGTGCCAGCAGTCTCCACGGGGCGGCTAGCGGGTACTCCTACGAGCAGTACTTC
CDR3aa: CASSLHGAASGYSYEQYF

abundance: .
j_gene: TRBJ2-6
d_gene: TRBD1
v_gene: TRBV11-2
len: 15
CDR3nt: TGTGCCAGCAGCTTGGGGACAGCTCCCCTGAACGTCCTGACTTTC
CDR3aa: CASSLGTAPLNVLTF

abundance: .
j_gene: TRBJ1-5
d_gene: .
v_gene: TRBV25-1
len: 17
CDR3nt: TGTGCCAGCAGTGAACCCCCGATTGGACAAACCCATCAGCCCCAGCATTTT
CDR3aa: CASSEPPIGQTHQPQHF

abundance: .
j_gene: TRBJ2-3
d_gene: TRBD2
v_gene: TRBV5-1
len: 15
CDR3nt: TGCGCCAGCAGCTCCGGACTAGCGGGGGAGCAGACGCAGTATTTT
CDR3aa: CASSSGLAGEQTQYF

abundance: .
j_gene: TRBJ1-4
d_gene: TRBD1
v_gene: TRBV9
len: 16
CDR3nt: TGTGCCAGCAGCGTAACACCCGGGACAGCTAATGAAAAACTGTTTTTT
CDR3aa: CASSVTPGTANEKLFF

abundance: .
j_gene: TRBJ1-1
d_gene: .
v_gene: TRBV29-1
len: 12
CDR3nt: TGCAGCAGCGGGGGGGGGAGCACTGAAGCTTTCTTT
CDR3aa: CSSGGGSTEAFF

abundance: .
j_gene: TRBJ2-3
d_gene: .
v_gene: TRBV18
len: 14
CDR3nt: TGTGCCAGCTCACCACAGGGGAGCACAGATACGCAGTATTTT
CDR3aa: CASSPQGSTDTQYF